These T cell receptor beta chains were read from a single sample in a study of CD8+ T cells in alopecia areata. Only in-frame clones appear in the TCRdb table, and some are missing; sequencing was by immunoSEQ multiplex PCR. The sample has about 110,000 clones; over 55% are singletons. Sequencing input: NKG2D-low CD8+ T cells sorted from blood. Receptor source: a human donor with alopecia areata. The CDR3 runs from the conserved cysteine through the conserved F or W. The D gene is left open where the match is weak. Clone size is shown for a subset of rows, as once, few, many or a class of expanded clone.

D gene: .
clone size: .
CDR3 length: 13
V gene: TRBV27
J gene: TRBJ2-7
CDR3 DNA: TGTGCCAGCAGTTCGGGCGGACCCTACGAGCAGTACTTC
CDR3 protein: CASSSGGPYEQYF

D gene: TRBD2
clone size: .
CDR3 length: 16
V gene: TRBV27
J gene: TRBJ2-1
CDR3 DNA: TGTGCCAGCAGTTTACGGGCTAGCGGGAGTCTTAATGAGCAGTTCTTC
CDR3 protein: CASSLRASGSLNEQFF

D gene: .
clone size: .
CDR3 length: 12
V gene: TRBV30
J gene: TRBJ2-1
CDR3 DNA: TGTGCCTGGACTAGGGCCTACAATGAGCAGTTCTTC
CDR3 protein: CAWTRAYNEQFF

D gene: TRBD2
clone size: few
CDR3 length: 15
V gene: TRBV4-1
J gene: TRBJ2-7
CDR3 DNA: TGCGCCAGCAGCCAAGTGAGCGGGACCTCCTACGAGCAGTACTTC
CDR3 protein: CASSQVSGTSYEQYF

D gene: TRBD2
clone size: once
CDR3 length: 14
V gene: TRBV2
J gene: TRBJ2-1
CDR3 DNA: TGTGCCAGTCTGGGACTAGCGGTACGGTATGAGCAGTTCTTC
CDR3 protein: CASLGLAVRYEQFF

D gene: .
clone size: .
CDR3 length: 17
V gene: TRBV4-2
J gene: TRBJ2-7
CDR3 DNA: TGTGCCAGCAGCCAGGACCGAGAGGGAGGTCCCTCCTACGAGCAGTACTTC
CDR3 protein: CASSQDREGGPSYEQYF

D gene: .
clone size: .
CDR3 length: 15
V gene: TRBV5-6
J gene: TRBJ2-2
CDR3 DNA: TGTGCCAGCAGCTTCGGCATCGGGGGTACCGGGGAGCTGTTTTTT
CDR3 protein: CASSFGIGGTGELFF

D gene: .
clone size: few
CDR3 length: 15
V gene: TRBV2
J gene: TRBJ2-2
CDR3 DNA: TGTGCCAGCAGCGGGGCGGGAAAGGGCACCGGGGAGCTGTTTTTT
CDR3 protein: CASSGAGKGTGELFF

D gene: .
clone size: .
CDR3 length: 14
V gene: TRBV27
J gene: TRBJ1-2
CDR3 DNA: TGTGCCAGCAGTTTATCCCCAGGGTACTATGGCTACACCTTC
CDR3 protein: CASSLSPGYYGYTF

D gene: .
clone size: .
CDR3 length: 19
V gene: TRBV27
J gene: TRBJ1-2
CDR3 DNA: TGTGCCAGCAGTTTAGAGATGACCGGGAGCAGTAACGCCGTCTATGGCTACACCTTC
CDR3 protein: CASSLEMTGSSNAVYGYTF

D gene: .
clone size: .
CDR3 length: 15
V gene: TRBV6-5
J gene: TRBJ1-1
CDR3 DNA: TGTGCCAGCAGTTCACCAAGCGGTATGAACACTGAAGCTTTCTTT
CDR3 protein: CASSSPSGMNTEAFF

D gene: .
clone size: .
CDR3 length: 12
V gene: TRBV5-1
J gene: TRBJ1-2
CDR3 DNA: TGCGCCAGCGAACGCGACGGCTATGGCTACACCTTC
CDR3 protein: CASERDGYGYTF

D gene: TRBD2
clone size: .
CDR3 length: 18
V gene: TRBV18
J gene: TRBJ2-2
CDR3 DNA: TGTGCCAGCTCACTCGGACTAGCGGGAGATAGTGTTGCCGGGGAGCTGTTTTTT
CDR3 protein: CASSLGLAGDSVAGELFF

D gene: .
clone size: .
CDR3 length: 16
V gene: TRBV4-1
J gene: TRBJ1-4
CDR3 DNA: TGCGCCAGCAGCCAAGTCCGGGTTGATGGTAATGAAAAACTGTTTTTT
CDR3 protein: CASSQVRVDGNEKLFF

D gene: .
clone size: .
CDR3 length: 15
V gene: TRBV10-2
J gene: TRBJ2-3
CDR3 DNA: TGCGCCAGCAGTCCCGCCAGGGGCGGGTCAGATACGCAGTATTTT
CDR3 protein: CASSPARGGSDTQYF

D gene: .
clone size: .
CDR3 length: 14
V gene: TRBV28
J gene: TRBJ1-1
CDR3 DNA: TGTGCCAGCAGTCTAGACAGCGACCAACTGTGGGCTTTCTTT
CDR3 protein: CASSLDSDQLWAFF

D gene: TRBD1
clone size: .
CDR3 length: 12
V gene: TRBV7-9
J gene: TRBJ2-2
CDR3 DNA: TGTGCCAAACAGGGGGCATCCGGGGAGCTGTTTTTT
CDR3 protein: CAKQGASGELFF

D gene: .
clone size: .
CDR3 length: 14
V gene: TRBV9
J gene: TRBJ2-2
CDR3 DNA: TGTGCCAGCACCGATGGGGGGAACACCGGGGAGCTGTTTTTT
CDR3 protein: CASTDGGNTGELFF

D gene: .
clone size: once
CDR3 length: 14
V gene: TRBV9
J gene: TRBJ2-7
CDR3 DNA: TGTGCCAGCAGCGTAGCGGACCTTACCTACGAGCAGTACTTC
CDR3 protein: CASSVADLTYEQYF

D gene: .
clone size: .
CDR3 length: 16
V gene: TRBV27
J gene: TRBJ2-7
CDR3 DNA: TGTGCCAGCAGTCCTACCCCGTCCCAGGACTCCTACGAGCAGTACTTC
CDR3 protein: CASSPTPSQDSYEQYF

D gene: TRBD2
clone size: .
CDR3 length: 19
V gene: TRBV27
J gene: TRBJ2-2
CDR3 DNA: TGTGCCAGCAGTTTCCAGAACCCGCGGGAGGGCCCGCGCACCGGGGAGCTGTTTTTT
CDR3 protein: CASSFQNPREGPRTGELFF

D gene: .
clone size: few
CDR3 length: 15
V gene: TRBV4-1
J gene: TRBJ1-4
CDR3 DNA: TGCGCCAGCAGCGACCAGGTGACGAAGAAAGAAAAACTGTTTTTT
CDR3 protein: CASSDQVTKKEKLFF

D gene: TRBD1
clone size: .
CDR3 length: 16
V gene: TRBV5-1
J gene: TRBJ1-1
CDR3 DNA: TGCGCCAGCAGCCCCCCGGGACAGGGGTTCGACACTGAAGCTTTCTTT
CDR3 protein: CASSPPGQGFDTEAFF

D gene: .
clone size: .
CDR3 length: 13
V gene: TRBV4-1
J gene: TRBJ1-5
CDR3 DNA: TGCGCCAGCAGCCAAGTGAATTGGTGGCCCCAGCATTTT
CDR3 protein: CASSQVNWWPQHF

D gene: TRBD2
clone size: .
CDR3 length: 18
V gene: TRBV28
J gene: TRBJ2-5
CDR3 DNA: TGTGCCAGCAGTTCAACGCCCAGCGGGATCCCCGAGCGGAAGACCCAGTACTTC
CDR3 protein: CASSSTPSGIPERKTQYF

D gene: .
clone size: .
CDR3 length: 12
V gene: TRBV29-1
J gene: TRBJ2-1
CDR3 DNA: TGCAGCTGGGGGCTCCTCTACAATGAGCAGTTCTTC
CDR3 protein: CSWGLLYNEQFF

D gene: .
clone size: .
CDR3 length: 14
V gene: TRBV6-5
J gene: TRBJ2-7
CDR3 DNA: TGTGCCAGCAGCCGGGGACCCAACGCCTACGAGCAGTACTTC
CDR3 protein: CASSRGPNAYEQYF

D gene: .
clone size: .
CDR3 length: 14
V gene: TRBV27
J gene: TRBJ1-5
CDR3 DNA: TGTGCCAGCAGTTTATCAGTTAGGGGTCAGCCCCAGCATTTT
CDR3 protein: CASSLSVRGQPQHF

D gene: .
clone size: .
CDR3 length: 12
V gene: TRBV6-5
J gene: TRBJ2-7
CDR3 DNA: TGTGCCAGCAGCCAAACAGGGAACGAGCAGTACTTC
CDR3 protein: CASSQTGNEQYF

D gene: TRBD2
clone size: .
CDR3 length: 17
V gene: TRBV5-4
J gene: TRBJ2-3
CDR3 DNA: TGTGCCAGCAGCCCCGGGACTAGCGGATTTCTCACAGATACGCAGTATTTT
CDR3 protein: CASSPGTSGFLTDTQYF

D gene: .
clone size: .
CDR3 length: 16
V gene: TRBV28
J gene: TRBJ2-1
CDR3 DNA: TGTGCCAGCAGTCCAACAGACGTGAGCTCCTACAATGAGCAGTTCTTC
CDR3 protein: CASSPTDVSSYNEQFF

D gene: .
clone size: .
CDR3 length: 15
V gene: TRBV28
J gene: TRBJ1-5
CDR3 DNA: TGTGCCAGCAGCCCTACACCCCTTTCTCGGCAGCCCCAGCATTTT
CDR3 protein: CASSPTPLSRQPQHF

D gene: .
clone size: .
CDR3 length: 15
V gene: TRBV19
J gene: TRBJ2-1
CDR3 DNA: TGTGCCAGTAGTATAGTGGCTAGAATCGACAATGAGCAGTTCTTC
CDR3 protein: CASSIVARIDNEQFF

D gene: .
clone size: .
CDR3 length: 14
V gene: TRBV6-5
J gene: TRBJ2-2
CDR3 DNA: TGTGCCAGCAGTTACTCCACAGGTGGCGGGGAGCTGTTTTTT
CDR3 protein: CASSYSTGGGELFF

D gene: TRBD2
clone size: .
CDR3 length: 19
V gene: TRBV4-1
J gene: TRBJ2-1
CDR3 DNA: TGCGCCAGCAGCCAAGAACCCAATTCTAGCGGCTTTACCTACAATGAGCAGTTCTTC
CDR3 protein: CASSQEPNSSGFTYNEQFF

D gene: .
clone size: .
CDR3 length: 18
V gene: TRBV2
J gene: TRBJ1-2
CDR3 DNA: TGTGCCAGCTTTGGGTATGGACTCGGGGGGCGTCGTGTTTATGGCTACACCTTC
CDR3 protein: CASFGYGLGGRRVYGYTF

D gene: .
clone size: .
CDR3 length: 12
V gene: TRBV27
J gene: TRBJ1-2
CDR3 DNA: TGTGCCAGCAGTCAGGATAACTATGGCTACACCTTC
CDR3 protein: CASSQDNYGYTF